This entry is about one T cell receptor beta chain. Recruitment covered 25 or so US areas and drew participants whose ages spanned roughly 18 to 90 years. Grouping used clinical history reported by participants in a survey and questionnaire. CDR1 and CDR2 (germline): MNHEY, SVGAGI. The CDR3 runs 15 residues. The J segment lost 10 bases and the V segment lost 8 bases, leaving 12 bases of the junction unmatched. This sample was taken from a study of blood T cell repertoires in COVID-19. Study-wide context: Acute-phase and convalescent COVID-19 samples originated in the United States, Italy and Spain.

Libraries were prepared by immunoSEQ multiplex PCR; TCRdb keeps only in-frame clonotypes and omits some of them. The table shows 450,000 or so clones, with roughly 88% occurring only once. This chain joins TRBV6-5 and TRBJ1-6; 9 positions agree with TRBD1. The TCR originated in a man aged 18-30 years who had recovered from COVID-19. Source material: PBMCs or T cells enriched from blood (not recorded which). CDR3 protein: CASSMADRGLSPLHF. CDR3 in DNA: TGTGCCAGCTCAATGGCGGACAGGGGTTTGTCACCCCTCCACTTT.